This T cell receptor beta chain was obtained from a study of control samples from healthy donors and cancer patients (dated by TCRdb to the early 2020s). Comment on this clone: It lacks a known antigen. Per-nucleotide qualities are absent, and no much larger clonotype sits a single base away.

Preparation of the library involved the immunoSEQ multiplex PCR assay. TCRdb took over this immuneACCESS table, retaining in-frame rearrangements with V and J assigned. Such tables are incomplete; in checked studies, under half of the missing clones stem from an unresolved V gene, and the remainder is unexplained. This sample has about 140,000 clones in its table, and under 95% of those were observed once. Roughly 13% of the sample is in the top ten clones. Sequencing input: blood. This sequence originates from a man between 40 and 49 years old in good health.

CDR3 loop: CASSLATSGGSDSTDTQYF. The DNA sequence is TGTGCCAGCAGCTTAGCTACTAGCGGGGGCTCCGATAGCACAGATACGCAGTATTTT. The chain is assembled from TRBV11-2 and TRBJ2-3, with 11 bases aligning to TRBD2. For this chain, trimming is 1 base at the V end and 0 bases at the J end, and the number of junction bases without a gene match is 9. The CDR3 covers 19 residues, taking in both the cysteine and the phenylalanine. This entry keeps only the CDR3 DNA: 57 bases, framed from base 1. Reading the germline V gene gives CDR1 SGHAT and CDR2 FQNNGV. Full variable domain (CDR3 extended with the reference TRBV11-2 and TRBJ2-3 proteins): EAGVAQSPRYKIIEKRQSVAFWCNPISGHATLYWYQQILGQGPKLLIQFQNNGVVDDSQLPKDRFSAERLKGVDSTLKIQPAKLEDSAVYLCASSLATSGGSDSTDTQYFGPGTRLTVL.